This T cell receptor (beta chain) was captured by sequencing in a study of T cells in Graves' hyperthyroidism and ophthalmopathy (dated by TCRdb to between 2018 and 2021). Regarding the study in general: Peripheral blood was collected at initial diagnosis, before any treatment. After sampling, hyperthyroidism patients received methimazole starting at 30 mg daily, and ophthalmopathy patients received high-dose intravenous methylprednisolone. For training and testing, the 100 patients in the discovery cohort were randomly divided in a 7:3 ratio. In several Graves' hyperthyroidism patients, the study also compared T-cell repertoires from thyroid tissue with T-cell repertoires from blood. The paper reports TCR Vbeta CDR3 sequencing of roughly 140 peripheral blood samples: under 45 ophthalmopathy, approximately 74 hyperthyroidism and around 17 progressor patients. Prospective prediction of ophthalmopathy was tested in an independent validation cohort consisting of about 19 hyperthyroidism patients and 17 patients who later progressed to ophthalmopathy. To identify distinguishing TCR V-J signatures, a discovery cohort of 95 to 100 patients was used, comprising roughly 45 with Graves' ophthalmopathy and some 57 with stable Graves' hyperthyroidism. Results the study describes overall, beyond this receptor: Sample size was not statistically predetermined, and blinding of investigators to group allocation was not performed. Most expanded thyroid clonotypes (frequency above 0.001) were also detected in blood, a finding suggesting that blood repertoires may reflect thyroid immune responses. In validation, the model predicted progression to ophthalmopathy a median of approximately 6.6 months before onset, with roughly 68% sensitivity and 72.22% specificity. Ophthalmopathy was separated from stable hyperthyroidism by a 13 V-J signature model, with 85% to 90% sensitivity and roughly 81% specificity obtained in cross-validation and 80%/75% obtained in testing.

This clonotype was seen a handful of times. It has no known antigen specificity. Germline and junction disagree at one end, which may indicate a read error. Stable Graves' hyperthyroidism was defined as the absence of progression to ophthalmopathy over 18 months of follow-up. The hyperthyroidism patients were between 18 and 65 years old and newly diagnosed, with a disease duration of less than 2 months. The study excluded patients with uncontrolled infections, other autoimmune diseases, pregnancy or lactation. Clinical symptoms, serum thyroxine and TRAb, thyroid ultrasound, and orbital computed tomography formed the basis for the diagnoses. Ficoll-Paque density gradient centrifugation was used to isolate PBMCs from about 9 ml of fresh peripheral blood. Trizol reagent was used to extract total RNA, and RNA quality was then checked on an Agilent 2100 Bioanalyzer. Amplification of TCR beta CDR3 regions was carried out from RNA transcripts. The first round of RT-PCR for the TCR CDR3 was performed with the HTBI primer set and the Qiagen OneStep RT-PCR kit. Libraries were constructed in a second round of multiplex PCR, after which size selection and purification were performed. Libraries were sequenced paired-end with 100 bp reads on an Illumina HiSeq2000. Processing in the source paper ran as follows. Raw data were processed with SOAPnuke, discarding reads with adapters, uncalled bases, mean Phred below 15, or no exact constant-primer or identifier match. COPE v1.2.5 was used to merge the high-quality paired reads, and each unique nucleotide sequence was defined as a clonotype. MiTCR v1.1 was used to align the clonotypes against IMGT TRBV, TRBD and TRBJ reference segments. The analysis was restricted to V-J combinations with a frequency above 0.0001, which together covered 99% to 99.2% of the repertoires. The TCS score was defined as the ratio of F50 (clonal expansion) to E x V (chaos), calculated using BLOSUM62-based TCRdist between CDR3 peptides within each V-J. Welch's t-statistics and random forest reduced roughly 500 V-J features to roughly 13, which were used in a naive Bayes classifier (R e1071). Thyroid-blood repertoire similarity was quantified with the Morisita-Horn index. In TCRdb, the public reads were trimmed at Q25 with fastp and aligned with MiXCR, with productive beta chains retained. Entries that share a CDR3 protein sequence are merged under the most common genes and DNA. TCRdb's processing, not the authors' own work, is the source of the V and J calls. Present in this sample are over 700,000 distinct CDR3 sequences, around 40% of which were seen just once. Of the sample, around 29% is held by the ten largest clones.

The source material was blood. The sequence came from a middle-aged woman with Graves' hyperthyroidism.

The nucleotide sequence is TGTGCCAGCAGTTACTCTACAGGGAATAATTCACCCCTCCACTTT. This yields the protein CASSYSTGNNSPLHF. This chain joins TRBV10-3 to TRBJ1-6, with TRBD1 as a weak D call on 6 bases. The cysteine opens and the phenylalanine closes a CDR3 of 15 amino acids. The DNA shown is the 45-base CDR3, in frame from base 1. CDR1 ENHRY and CDR2 SYGVKD were looked up in the germline V gene.